A single sample gave rise to the 5 T cell receptor beta chains below, sequenced in a study of blood T cells in healthy people across ages. Alongside a J-beta primer mix, a sample-barcoded 5' primer served in a second PCR lasting about 6 to 12 cycles. TCRdb re-called the 5' RACE reads through MiXCR, storing one row per CDR3 protein. The data hold 1,500,000 or so distinct CDR3 sequences, with approximately 63% observed a single time. The sequenced sample was blood. The receptor source for this set is a man between 18 and 29 years old in good health.

The V and J genes are TRBV20-1 and TRBJ1-5; possibly TRBD1 for D (5 bases). The CDR3 runs to 14 residues. The germline V gene has CDR1 DFQATT and CDR2 SNEGSKA (reference sequence). Trimming cost V 2 bases and J 3 bases, with 11 bases left between them. The CDR3 is CSARNGADNQPQHF. The CDR3 coding sequence is TGCAGTGCTAGAAATGGGGCGGACAATCAGCCCCAGCATTTT.

In its sample, this clonotype was seen once. The V call is TRBV4-3, the J call TRBJ1-2, with D uncertain. Germline loops: CDR1 LGHNA, CDR2 YSLEER. The CDR3 has 17 residues. V lost 3 bases and J lost 6, with 23 bases in between. The CDR3 nucleotides read TGCGCCAGCAGCCACAAGATGGGAGGAAGGGTTTGGGATGGCTACACCTTC. Amino acids: CASSHKMGGRVWDGYTF.

This clonotype was picked up a small number of times. One end of the junction varies from germline; a read error may be responsible. The gene calls are TRBV3-1 and TRBJ2-5; D is unclear. This CDR3 spans 13 amino acids. Germline V CDR1 and CDR2: LGHDT, YNNKEL (reference sequence). The CDR3 loop reads CASSQITGETQYF. The CDR3 nucleotides are TGTGCCAGTAGCCAAATAACGGGAGAGACCCAGTACTTC.

The V call is TRBV6-2 or TRBV6-3, the J call TRBJ1-2, with D perhaps matching TRBD1 (5 bases). Germline values: CDR1 MNHEY, CDR2 SVGEGT. The V end lost 5 bases, the J end lost 9 bases, and 13 bases lay between the germline ends. The length of the CDR3 is 12 residues. The CDR3 protein is CASSREGQRYTF. CDR3 nucleotides: TGTGCCAGCAGTCGTGAGGGGCAGCGCTACACCTTC.

J is TRBJ2-7 and V is TRBV29-1; no reliable D call. Germline lookup yields CDR1 SQVTM and CDR2 ANQGSEA. The CDR3 has 14 amino acids. V was pared by 0 bases and J by 1 base, with 10 bases between. The CDR3 coding sequence is TGCAGCGTTGAAGACCCCGGAGAATCCTACGAGCAGTACTTC. Its protein is CSVEDPGESYEQYF.